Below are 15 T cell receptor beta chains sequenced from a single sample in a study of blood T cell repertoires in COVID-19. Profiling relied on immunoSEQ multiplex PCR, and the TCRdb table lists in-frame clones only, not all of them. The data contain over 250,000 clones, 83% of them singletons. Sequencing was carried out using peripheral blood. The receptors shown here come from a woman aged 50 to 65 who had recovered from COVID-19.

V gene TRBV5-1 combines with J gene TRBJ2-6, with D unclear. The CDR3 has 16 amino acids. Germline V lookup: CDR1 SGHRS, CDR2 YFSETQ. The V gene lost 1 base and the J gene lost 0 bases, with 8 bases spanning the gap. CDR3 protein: CASSLSTYSGANVLTF. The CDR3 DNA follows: TGCGCCAGCAGCTTGAGCACGTACTCTGGGGCCAACGTCCTGACTTTC.

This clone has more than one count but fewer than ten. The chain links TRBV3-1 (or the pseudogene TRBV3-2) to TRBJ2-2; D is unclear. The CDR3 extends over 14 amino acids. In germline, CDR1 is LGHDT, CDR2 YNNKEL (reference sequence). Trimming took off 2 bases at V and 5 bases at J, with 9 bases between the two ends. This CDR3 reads CASSQQYGTGELFF. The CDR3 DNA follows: TGTGCCAGCAGCCAACAGTACGGGACCGGGGAGCTGTTTTTT.

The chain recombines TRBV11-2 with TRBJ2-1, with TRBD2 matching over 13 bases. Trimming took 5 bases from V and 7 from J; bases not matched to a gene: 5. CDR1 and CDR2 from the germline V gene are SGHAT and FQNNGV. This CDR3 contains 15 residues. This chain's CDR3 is CASSRRTSGSNEQFF. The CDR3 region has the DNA TGTGCCAGCAGCCGCCGGACTAGCGGGAGTAATGAGCAGTTCTTC.

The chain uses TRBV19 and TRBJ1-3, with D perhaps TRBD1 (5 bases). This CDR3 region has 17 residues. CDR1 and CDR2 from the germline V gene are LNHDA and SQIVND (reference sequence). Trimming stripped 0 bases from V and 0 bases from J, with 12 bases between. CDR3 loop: CASSIDGATRSGNTIYF. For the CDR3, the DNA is TGTGCCAGTAGTATAGATGGGGCCACACGCTCTGGAAACACCATATATTTT.

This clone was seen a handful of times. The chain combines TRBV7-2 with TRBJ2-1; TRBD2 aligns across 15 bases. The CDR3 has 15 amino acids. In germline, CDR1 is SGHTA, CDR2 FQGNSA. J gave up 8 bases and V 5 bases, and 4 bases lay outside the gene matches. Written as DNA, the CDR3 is TGTGCCAGCAGCCTTGGACTAGCGGGAGGGCATGAGCAGTTCTTC. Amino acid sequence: CASSLGLAGGHEQFF.

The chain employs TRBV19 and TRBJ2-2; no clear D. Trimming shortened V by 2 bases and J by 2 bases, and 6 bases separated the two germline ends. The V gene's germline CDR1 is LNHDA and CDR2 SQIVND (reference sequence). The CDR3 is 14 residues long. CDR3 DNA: TGTGCCAGTAGTATACTCCCTAACACCGGGGAGCTGTTTTTT. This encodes CASSILPNTGELFF.

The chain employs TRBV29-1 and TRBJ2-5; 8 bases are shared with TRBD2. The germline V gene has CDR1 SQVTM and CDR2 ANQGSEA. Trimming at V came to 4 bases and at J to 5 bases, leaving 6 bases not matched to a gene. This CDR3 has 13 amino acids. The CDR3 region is CSVGGGNGETQYF. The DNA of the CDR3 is TGCAGCGTTGGCGGGGGGAATGGGGAGACCCAGTACTTC.

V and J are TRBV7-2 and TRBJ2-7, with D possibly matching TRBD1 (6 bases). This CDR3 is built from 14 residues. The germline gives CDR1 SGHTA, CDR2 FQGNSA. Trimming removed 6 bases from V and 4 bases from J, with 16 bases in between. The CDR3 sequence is CASSSTGYIYEQYF. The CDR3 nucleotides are TGTGCCAGCAGTTCAACAGGGTATATTTACGAGCAGTACTTC.

The CDR3 nucleotides are TGTGCCAACGCACAGGGGCACGAGCAGTACTTC. Translation: CANAQGHEQYF. The rearrangement joins TRBV2 to TRBJ2-7; 7 bases fit TRBD1. Germline-derived CDR1 and CDR2 are SNHLY and FYNNEI. The length of the CDR3 is 11 residues. Trimming cost V 10 bases and J 5 bases; bases outside gene matches: 5.

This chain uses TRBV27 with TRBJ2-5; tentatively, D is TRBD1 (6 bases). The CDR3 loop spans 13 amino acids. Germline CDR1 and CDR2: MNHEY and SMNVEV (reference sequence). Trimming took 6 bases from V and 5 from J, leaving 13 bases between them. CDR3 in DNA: TGTGCCAGCAGCCAGGCTAGGGGGGAGACCCAGTACTTC. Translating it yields CASSQARGETQYF.

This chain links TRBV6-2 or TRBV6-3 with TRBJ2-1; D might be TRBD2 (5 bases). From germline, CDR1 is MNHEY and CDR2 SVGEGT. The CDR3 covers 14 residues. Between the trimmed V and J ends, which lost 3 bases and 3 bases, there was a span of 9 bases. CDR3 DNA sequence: TGTGCCAGCAGTTATGAGGGTTTCTACAATGAGCAGTTCTTC. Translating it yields CASSYEGFYNEQFF.

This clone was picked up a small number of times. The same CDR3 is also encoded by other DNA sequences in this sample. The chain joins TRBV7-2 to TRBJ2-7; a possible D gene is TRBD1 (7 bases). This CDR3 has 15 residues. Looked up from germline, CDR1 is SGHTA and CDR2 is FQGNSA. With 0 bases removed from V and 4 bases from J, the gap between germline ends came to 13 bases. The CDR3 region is CASSLALGGQYEQYF. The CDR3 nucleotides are TGTGCCAGCAGCTTAGCGCTCGGGGGACAGTACGAGCAGTACTTC.

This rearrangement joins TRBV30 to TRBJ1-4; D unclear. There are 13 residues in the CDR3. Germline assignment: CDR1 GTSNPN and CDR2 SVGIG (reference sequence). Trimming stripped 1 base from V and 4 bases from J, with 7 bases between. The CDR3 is CAWSDGFNEKLFF. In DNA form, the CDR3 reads TGTGCCTGGAGTGACGGGTTTAATGAAAAACTGTTTTTT.

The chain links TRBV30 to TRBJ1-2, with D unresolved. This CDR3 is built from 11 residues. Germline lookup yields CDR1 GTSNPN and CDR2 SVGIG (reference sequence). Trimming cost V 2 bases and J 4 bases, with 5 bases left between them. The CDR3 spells CAWSQFYGYTF. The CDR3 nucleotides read TGTGCCTGGAGTCAGTTCTATGGCTACACCTTC.

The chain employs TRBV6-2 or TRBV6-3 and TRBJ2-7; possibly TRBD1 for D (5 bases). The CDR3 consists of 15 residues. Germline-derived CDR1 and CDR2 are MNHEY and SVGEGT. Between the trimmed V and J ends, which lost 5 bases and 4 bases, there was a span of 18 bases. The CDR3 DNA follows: TGTGCCAGCAGTCCACCCTGGGGCAGATTGTACGAGCAGTACTTC. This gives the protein CASSPPWGRLYEQYF.